A single T cell receptor (beta chain) is shown here with its context. The antigen remains unidentified. All patients experienced relapse after autologous stem cell transplantation, and brentuximab vedotin exposure was variable. Patients showed best responses of complete response, partial response or progressive disease. Generated by immunoSEQ multiplex PCR, the TCRdb table keeps only in-frame clones and is missing some. The repertoire holds more than 3,500 clones, with 55% to 65% as singletons. Trimming took 6 bases from V and 2 from J, leaving 9 bases between them. CDR3 length: 13 residues. Germline CDR1 is MNHEY and CDR2 is SMNVEV (reference sequence). The data originate from a study of PD-1 blockade in classical Hodgkin lymphoma. Study-level findings and limits: Complete responders' diversity at baseline resembled that of newly diagnosed patients. Before treatment, TCR diversity in newly diagnosed patients was reportedly lower than in healthy donors. The drivers behind the repertoire differences, possibly disease activity or prior therapy, remain undefined.

The genes are TRBV27 and TRBJ2-3, with a possible D match to TRBD1 (5 bases). This TCR derives from a human donor with classical Hodgkin lymphoma. Specimen: peripheral blood mononuclear cells (PBMCs), collected at baseline. CDR3 protein: CASSLGPTDTQYF. In DNA, the CDR3 is TGTGCCAGCAGCTTGGGGCCCACAGATACGCAGTATTTT.